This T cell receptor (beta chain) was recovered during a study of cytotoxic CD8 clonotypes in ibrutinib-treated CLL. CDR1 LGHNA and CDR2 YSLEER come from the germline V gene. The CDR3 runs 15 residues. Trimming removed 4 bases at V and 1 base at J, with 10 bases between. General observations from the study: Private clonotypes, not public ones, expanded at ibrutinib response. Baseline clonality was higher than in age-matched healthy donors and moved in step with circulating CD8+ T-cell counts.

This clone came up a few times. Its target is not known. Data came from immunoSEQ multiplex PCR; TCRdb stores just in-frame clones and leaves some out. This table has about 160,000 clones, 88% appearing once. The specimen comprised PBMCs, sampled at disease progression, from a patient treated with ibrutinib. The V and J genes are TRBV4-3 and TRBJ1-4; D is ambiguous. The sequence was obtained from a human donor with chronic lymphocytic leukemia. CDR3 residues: CASSPHRGTNEKLFF. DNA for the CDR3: TGCGCCAGCAGCCCACACAGAGGAACTAATGAAAAACTGTTTTTT.